Presented here are 27 T cell receptor beta chains from one specimen sequenced in a study of blood T cell repertoires in COVID-19. Clones were read by immunoSEQ multiplex PCR, and TCRdb kept only the in-frame ones, dropping some. The table records about 150,000 clones, about 86% of them present only once. The material sequenced was peripheral blood. The receptors shown here come from an older woman with acute or convalescent COVID-19.

A few counts support this clone. The chain links TRBV19 to TRBJ1-1; 10 bases map to TRBD1. After removal of 4 bases from V and 8 bases from J, the junction contained 4 bases not matched to a gene. CDR1 and CDR2 (germline): LNHDA, SQIVND (reference sequence). The CDR3 spans 13 residues. The CDR3 here is CASSKQDRGEAFF. As DNA, the CDR3 is TGTGCCAGTAGTAAACAGGACAGGGGGGAAGCTTTCTTT.

The rearrangement joins TRBV29-1 to TRBJ2-7; maybe TRBD2 (5 bases). Germline lookup yields CDR1 SQVTM and CDR2 ANQGSEA. The CDR3 is made up of 14 amino acids. Trimming took 6 bases from V and 6 from J, leaving 21 bases between them. The CDR3 DNA reads TGCAGCGTACGATTGTATTGGGAGTCAAGCGAGCAGTACTTC. Protein product: CSVRLYWESSEQYF.

This chain joins TRBV11-2 and TRBJ1-6; TRBD1 agrees at 7 bases. V shed 5 bases, J shed 4 bases, and the junction held 11 bases outside the gene matches. The CDR3 loop spans 17 amino acids. Germline CDR1 and CDR2: SGHAT and FQNNGV. CDR3 in DNA: TGTGCCAGCAGCCCCCACAGGGGAATCCCTTATAATTCACCCCTCCACTTT. This encodes CASSPHRGIPYNSPLHF.

The sample holds a few counts of this clone. This chain uses TRBV13 with TRBJ1-6; D is possibly TRBD1 (6 bases). Per the germline V gene, CDR1 is PRHDT and CDR2 is FYEKMQ (reference sequence). The CDR3 has 17 residues. V was clipped by 0 bases and J by 10 bases, with 19 bases between them. This chain's CDR3 is CASSLGAGQGLTSPLHF. CDR3 DNA: TGTGCCAGCAGCTTAGGGGCAGGCCAGGGGCTCACCTCACCCCTCCACTTT.

This clone came up a few times. The rearrangement links TRBV11-2 to TRBJ2-7; D remains unclear. With 4 bases removed from V and 0 bases from J, the gap between germline ends came to 4 bases. The CDR3 contains 12 residues. The germline V gene encodes CDR1 SGHAT and CDR2 FQNNGV. The CDR3 reads CASSSSSYEQYV. The DNA for the CDR3 is TGTGCCAGCAGCTCCAGCTCCTACGAGCAGTACGTC.

The V call is TRBV7-8, the J call TRBJ1-3, with D perhaps TRBD1 (6 bases). CDR1 SGHVS and CDR2 FQNEAQ come from the germline V gene. CDR3 length equals 15 residues. Trimming shortened V by 3 bases and J by 2 bases, and 11 bases separated the two germline ends. CDR3 bases: TGTGCCAGCAGCTTCTCACAGGGACCTGGAAACACCATATATTTT. Its protein product is CASSFSQGPGNTIYF.

This clone was detected once. The chain combines TRBV9 with TRBJ2-1; unclear D gene. Germline-derived CDR1 and CDR2 are SGDLS and YYNGEE. This CDR3 is built from 19 residues. The ends were cut back, 0 bases at V and 6 bases at J, with 25 bases in the middle. Written as DNA, the CDR3 is TGTGCCAGCAGCGTAGCCACCCCCACTAAGCGTGGCCCCGGCAATGAGCAGTTCTTC. Translation gives CASSVATPTKRGPGNEQFF.

This sequence joins TRBV5-1 and TRBJ2-2; the D gene is possibly TRBD2 (5 bases). The V end was cut by 4 bases, the J end by 0 bases, with 7 bases between. Germline CDR1 and CDR2: SGHRS and YFSETQ. The CDR3 is made up of 14 amino acids. This chain's CDR3 is CASSRGANTGELFF. The CDR3 DNA sequence: TGCGCCAGCAGCCGGGGAGCGAACACCGGGGAGCTGTTTTTT.

The chain is built from TRBV4-1 and TRBJ1-1; the D is unclear. The CDR3 covers 13 residues. The germline CDR1 and CDR2 sequences are MGHRA and YSYEKL. V lost 7 bases to trimming and J lost 1 base, with 10 bases between them. This CDR3 is CASTLVENTEAFF. The CDR3 DNA sequence: TGCGCCAGCACCCTGGTAGAGAACACTGAAGCTTTCTTT.

This chain joins TRBV11-3 and TRBJ2-1, with TRBD1 identical over 9 bases. Trimming cost V 5 bases and J 7 bases; bases outside gene matches: 3. The CDR3 contains 13 residues. Germline lookup yields CDR1 SGHNT and CDR2 YENEEA. The CDR3 loop reads CASSGQGLNEQFF. CDR3 bases: TGTGCCAGCAGCGGACAGGGGTTGAATGAGCAGTTCTTC. The whole variable domain, remainder taken from reference TRBV11-3 and TRBJ2-1, is EAGVVQSPRYKIIEKKQPVAFWCNPISGHNTLYWYLQNLGQGPELLIRYENEEAVDDSQLPKDRFSAERLKGVDSTLKIQPAELGDSAVYLCASSGQGLNEQFFGPGTRLTVL.

This chain links TRBV11-2 with TRBJ2-1; 8 bases line up with TRBD1. V was pared by 4 bases and J by 6 bases, with 8 bases of the junction left unmatched. The CDR3 contains 15 residues. Germline V gene data show CDR1 as SGHAT and CDR2 as FQNNGV. As DNA, the CDR3 is TGTGCCAGCAGCTCTTATACCGGACAGGGCAATGAGCAGTTCTTC. Protein: CASSSYTGQGNEQFF.

As regards this clone: This sample also contains other DNA sequences that code for the same CDR3. The V and J genes are TRBV19 and TRBJ2-2, with D unresolved. V lost 3 bases, J lost 0 bases, and 2 bases lay in between. The CDR3 runs to 13 residues. Germline V gives CDR1 LNHDA, CDR2 SQIVND (reference sequence). Here the CDR3 DNA reads TGTGCCAGTAGTATCACGAACACCGGGGAGCTGTTTTTT. Residues: CASSITNTGELFF.

The genes are TRBV7-8 and TRBJ1-5; a possible D gene is TRBD1 (6 bases). The germline V gene has CDR1 SGHVS and CDR2 FQNEAQ. The CDR3 contains 14 residues. Trimming took off 5 bases at V and 7 bases at J, with 15 bases between the two ends. The CDR3 protein is CASSRNRVRQPQHF. The CDR3, as DNA: TGTGCCAGCAGCCGGAACAGGGTCAGGCAGCCCCAGCATTTT.

V gene TRBV9 combines with J gene TRBJ1-2; 7 bases align to TRBD1. V dropped 0 bases and J dropped 10; count of bases not matched to a gene: 6. CDR3 size: 13 residues. The V gene's germline CDR1 is SGDLS and CDR2 YYNGEE. The CDR3 spells CASSVAETGIYTF. Written as DNA, the CDR3 is TGTGCCAGCAGCGTAGCGGAGACAGGGATCTACACCTTC.

The count of this clone is one. This rearrangement joins TRBV9 to TRBJ1-5; 7 bases line up with TRBD1. The germline gives CDR1 SGDLS, CDR2 YYNGEE. V was pared by 2 bases and J by 3 bases, with 5 bases of the junction left unmatched. This CDR3 has 15 residues. The CDR3 reads CASSVGRGINQPQHF. The DNA for the CDR3 is TGTGCCAGCAGCGTCGGCAGGGGGATCAATCAGCCCCAGCATTTT. The entire variable domain, with the rest obtained from reference TRBV9 and TRBJ1-5, is as follows: DSGVTQTPKHLITATGQRVTLRCSPRSGDLSVYWYQQSLDQGLQFLIQYYNGEERAKGNILERFSAQQFPDLHSELNLSSLELGDSALYFCASSVGRGINQPQHFGDGTRLSIL.

V usage is TRBV5-1 and J usage is TRBJ1-1; D may be TRBD1 (5 bases). Trimming took 0 bases from V and 4 from J, leaving 13 bases between them. The CDR3 extends over 15 amino acids. Germline loops: CDR1 SGHRS, CDR2 YFSETQ. The DNA of the CDR3 is TGCGCCAGCAGCTTGGCCGGGGGTCAGGGCACTGAAGCTTTCTTT. Its translation: CASSLAGGQGTEAFF. Variable domain in full (rest from reference TRBV5-1 and TRBJ1-1): KAGVTQTPRYLIKTRGQQVTLSCSPISGHRSVSWYQQTPGQGLQFLFEYFSETQRNKGNFPGRFSGRQFSNSRSEMNVSTLELGDSALYLCASSLAGGQGTEAFFGQGTRLTVV.

The chain has TRBV2 and TRBJ1-5; D not resolved. V was trimmed by 6 bases and J by 1 base, leaving 10 bases between them. Germline CDR1 is SNHLY and CDR2 is FYNNEI. The CDR3 totals 14 residues. In DNA form, the CDR3 reads TGTGCCAGCAGCGAAATCCTCAGCAATCAGCCCCAGCATTTT. Translated: CASSEILSNQPQHF.

This chain joins TRBV11-1 and TRBJ1-1, with D maybe TRBD1 (5 bases). V was shortened by 5 bases and J by 2 bases, with 15 bases between the two germline ends. CDR3 length: 15 amino acids. In germline, CDR1 is SGHAT, CDR2 FQDESV (reference sequence). The CDR3 region is CASSPRTGQNTEAFF. The CDR3 region has the DNA TGTGCCAGCAGCCCCCGAACAGGTCAAAACACTGAAGCTTTCTTT.

In its sample, this clone was seen once. This chain connects TRBV5-5 to TRBJ2-2; TRBD2 is a possible D gene (5 bases). This CDR3 is 16 amino acids long. The germline V and J ends were trimmed by 2 bases and 0 bases, with 11 bases remaining between them. Germline V lookup: CDR1 SGHKS, CDR2 YYEKEE (reference sequence). The CDR3 protein is CASSFGGYSNTGELFF. Here the CDR3 DNA reads TGTGCCAGCAGCTTTGGCGGGTACTCGAACACCGGGGAGCTGTTTTTT.

The genes are TRBV5-1 and TRBJ2-5; possibly TRBD1 for D (6 bases). With 4 bases removed from V and 5 bases from J, the gap between germline ends came to 18 bases. This CDR3 region has 15 residues. Germline loops: CDR1 SGHRS, CDR2 YFSETQ. The CDR3 coding sequence is TGCGCCAGCAGCCCCCGGGGCAGGGGCGGGGAGACCCAGTACTTC. It yields the protein CASSPRGRGGETQYF.

Turning to this clone: This sample also contains other DNA sequences that code for the same CDR3. This chain connects TRBV30 to TRBJ2-3; the match to TRBD2 covers 7 bases. The CDR3 sequence is 16 residues long. Looked up from germline, CDR1 is GTSNPN and CDR2 is SVGIG (reference sequence). V lost 0 bases, J lost 3 bases, and 9 bases stayed unmatched. CDR3 coding DNA: TGTGCCTGGAGTGTACTAGGCGGGGGTTCGACAGATACGCAGTATTTT. This encodes CAWSVLGGGSTDTQYF.

The genes are TRBV7-2 and TRBJ2-5; 11 bases line up with TRBD1. Germline V gives CDR1 SGHTA, CDR2 FQGNSA. With V trimmed by 5 bases and J by 4 bases, 9 bases remained unmatched. This CDR3 has 16 amino acids. The CDR3 is CASSRNQGTGGETQYF. Written as DNA, the CDR3 is TGTGCCAGCAGCAGAAACCAAGGGACAGGGGGAGAGACCCAGTACTTC. The full variable domain, in which reference TRBV7-2 and TRBJ2-5 provide the parts outside the CDR3, is GAGVSQSPSNKVTEKGKDVELRCDPISGHTALYWYRQSLGQGLEFLIYFQGNSAPDKSGLPSDRFSAERTGGSVSTLTIQRTQQEDSAVYLCASSRNQGTGGETQYFGPGTRLLVL.

This clone showed up just once. One end of the junction fails to match germline, which may point to a read error. The CDR3 protein is CASSKEGVNQFF. Written as DNA, the CDR3 is TGCGCCAGCAGCAAAGAAGGAGTCAATCAGTTCTTC. The chain uses TRBV4-1 and TRBJ2-1; D remains unclear. This CDR3 spans 12 amino acids. Germline V CDR1 and CDR2: MGHRA, YSYEKL.

The V gene is TRBV5-4, the J gene TRBJ2-5, with TRBD2 matching over 10 bases. Germline V gives CDR1 SGHNT, CDR2 YYREEE (reference sequence). Unmatched junction bases numbered 4, after V lost 0 bases and J lost 5 bases. CDR3 length: 15 residues. The DNA for the CDR3 is TGTGCCAGCAGCTTGGGAACTAGCGGGGCGGAGACCCAGTACTTC. As protein: CASSLGTSGAETQYF.

The V gene is TRBV28, the J gene TRBJ2-2; 12 bases are shared with TRBD2. The length of the CDR3 is 16 residues. The ends lost 4 bases at V and 6 bases at J; junction bases unmatched: 6. Germline CDR1 reads MDHEN; CDR2 reads SYDVKM. The CDR3 nucleotides read TGTGCCAGCAGTTCGACTAGCGGGGGCCCCCCCGGGGAGCTGTTTTTT. Encoded protein: CASSSTSGGPPGELFF.

The V gene is TRBV19, the J gene TRBJ1-3; D is undetermined. V was clipped by 3 bases and J by 0 bases, with 9 bases between them. The germline V gene encodes CDR1 LNHDA and CDR2 SQIVND (reference sequence). CDR3 length: 15 residues. CDR3 DNA: TGTGCCAGTAGTATCTACCGTAGCTCTGGAAACACCATATATTTT. Residues: CASSIYRSSGNTIYF.

The genes are TRBV15 and TRBJ2-6; TRBD1 is a possible D gene (5 bases). Germline CDR1 LNHNV, CDR2 YYDKDF (reference sequence). Trimming stripped 1 base from V and 4 bases from J, with 8 bases between. The length of the CDR3 is 15 residues. CDR3 sequence reads: CATSRAGSGANVLTF. The CDR3 nucleotides read TGTGCCACCAGCAGAGCAGGGTCCGGGGCCAACGTCCTGACTTTC. Variable domain in full (rest from reference TRBV15 and TRBJ2-6): DAMVIQNPRYQVTQFGKPVTLSCSQTLNHNVMYWYQQKSSQAPKLLFHYYDKDFNNEADTPDNFQSRRPNTSFCFLDIRSPGLGDTAMYLCATSRAGSGANVLTFGAGSRLTVL.